These 21 T cell receptor beta chains share one sample of origin, sequenced in a study of T-cell memory formation after mild COVID-19. MiXCR, run by TCRdb on the 5' RACE reads, gives a single entry per CDR3 protein. The sample has 70,000 to 100,000 distinct CDR3 sequences; about 16% are singletons. The sequenced material came from PBMCs or a T cell subset sorted from them (not recorded which). These receptors were collected from a man between 18 and 35 years old who had mild COVID-19 (a few samples of this study predate the infection). Cell type and time point are not known.

In its sample, this clonotype was seen a few times. The chain has TRBV7-9 and TRBJ1-1, with a weak D call TRBD1 (6 bases). The V end was cut by 6 bases, the J end by 5 bases, with 10 bases between. The germline CDR1 and CDR2 sequences are SEHNR and FQNEAQ (reference sequence). This CDR3 has 12 residues. The CDR3 nucleotides are TGTGCCAGCAGTCCACAGGGAACTGAAGCTTTCTTT. Translating gives CASSPQGTEAFF.

The genes are TRBV2 and TRBJ2-7; the D gene is possibly TRBD2 (5 bases). Germline assignment: CDR1 SNHLY and CDR2 FYNNEI. The CDR3 contains 16 residues. The V end lost 2 bases, the J end lost 6 bases, and 20 bases lay between the germline ends. This chain's CDR3 is CASSEPPHGLAGEQYF. CDR3 coding DNA: TGTGCCAGCAGTGAACCCCCCCATGGTCTTGCGGGCGAGCAGTACTTC.

The chain combines TRBV4-1 with TRBJ1-1; D unclear. Trimming took 0 bases from V and 6 from J, leaving 14 bases between them. CDR3 length: 15 residues. Germline CDR1 MGHRA, CDR2 YSYEKL. Here the CDR3 reads CASSQDDLNTAEAFF. The CDR3, as DNA: TGCGCCAGCAGCCAAGATGATTTGAACACTGCTGAAGCTTTCTTT.

As regards this clonotype: Germline and junction disagree at one end, which may indicate a read error. The gene calls are TRBV7-8 and TRBJ1-2; possible D gene TRBD1, 6 bases. The germline V gene encodes CDR1 SGHVS and CDR2 FQNEAQ. CDR3 length equals 17 residues. DNA for the CDR3: TGTGCCAGCAGTTTCACCCCGGGACACCCGATAGTGGGTGGCTACACATTC. This encodes CASSFTPGHPIVGGYTF.

A few counts support this clonotype. V and J are TRBV19 and TRBJ1-5; 7 positions agree with TRBD1. The V gene's germline CDR1 is LNHDA and CDR2 SQIVND (reference sequence). J gave up 5 bases and V 6 bases, and 10 bases lay outside the gene matches. This CDR3 spans 15 amino acids. CDR3 residues: CASRRYRGLYQPQHF. In nucleotides, the CDR3 is TGTGCCAGTAGGAGATACAGGGGTTTGTATCAGCCCCAGCATTTT.

The CDR3 region is CASSTGGRGGYTF. As DNA, the CDR3 is TGTGCCAGCAGTACAGGGGGCCGAGGTGGCTACACCTTC. The rearrangement joins TRBV6-5 to TRBJ1-2; the match to TRBD1 covers 9 bases. From germline, CDR1 is MNHEY and CDR2 SVGAGI. The ends lost 5 bases at V and 7 bases at J; junction bases unmatched: 5. The CDR3 length is 13 residues.

This clonotype was picked up a small number of times. The V and J genes are TRBV2 and TRBJ1-1; tentatively, D is TRBD1 (5 bases). V was pared by 6 bases and J by 7 bases, with 9 bases between. CDR1 is SNHLY, CDR2 FYNNEI, per germline. This CDR3 has 11 amino acids. CDR3 sequence (DNA): TGTGCCAGCAGGGCAGGGCTTGAAGCTTTCTTT. Encoded protein: CASRAGLEAFF.

This clonotype has only a few counts. The rearrangement joins TRBV29-1 to TRBJ1-2, with D maybe TRBD1 (5 bases). Germline values: CDR1 SQVTM, CDR2 ANQGSEA. V dropped 4 bases and J dropped 7 bases, with 13 bases sitting between them. The CDR3 sequence is 12 residues long. The CDR3 region has the DNA TGCAGCGTTGTAGCAGGGAGGGGTGGCTACACCTTC. Translating it yields CSVVAGRGGYTF.

V usage is TRBV11-3 and J usage is TRBJ2-1, with a weak D call TRBD1 (6 bases). The CDR3 is 15 residues long. Trimming took 5 bases from V and 4 from J, leaving 15 bases between them. CDR1 and CDR2 from the germline V gene are SGHNT and YENEEA. CDR3 sequence reads: CASSPDSSFYNEQFF. For the CDR3, the DNA is TGTGCCAGCAGCCCGGACAGCTCCTTTTACAATGAGCAGTTCTTC. Combining the CDR3 with reference TRBV11-3 and TRBJ2-1 gives the whole variable domain EAGVVQSPRYKIIEKKQPVAFWCNPISGHNTLYWYLQNLGQGPELLIRYENEEAVDDSQLPKDRFSAERLKGVDSTLKIQPAELGDSAVYLCASSPDSSFYNEQFFGPGTRLTVL.

This clonotype has a handful of counts. The chain carries TRBV7-9 and TRBJ2-3; D uncertain. V dropped 1 base and J dropped 7 bases, with 9 bases sitting between them. Looked up from germline, CDR1 is SEHNR and CDR2 is FQNEAQ (reference sequence). This CDR3 has 13 amino acids. The CDR3 DNA reads TGTGCCAGCAGCTTAGTACAGAGCTATACGCAGTATTTT. It translates to CASSLVQSYTQYF.

V usage is TRBV13 and J usage is TRBJ1-5, with D uncertain. Germline V gene lookup returns CDR1 PRHDT and CDR2 FYEKMQ (reference sequence). V shed 4 bases and J shed 4 bases, with 8 bases lying between them. The CDR3 covers 13 residues. This chain's CDR3 is CASSYRMNQPQHF. CDR3 coding DNA: TGTGCCAGCAGCTACCGGATGAATCAGCCCCAGCATTTT.

The V gene is TRBV7-9, the J gene TRBJ2-1; 11 nucleotides agree with TRBD2. Looked up from germline, CDR1 is SEHNR and CDR2 is FQNEAQ (reference sequence). The CDR3 is 16 amino acids. The J segment lost 2 bases and the V segment lost 11 bases, leaving 11 bases of the junction unmatched. This CDR3 is CAGEPSGGTTYNEQFF. CDR3 in DNA: TGTGCCGGGGAGCCTAGCGGGGGGACCACCTACAATGAGCAGTTCTTC.

This chain uses TRBV9 with TRBJ2-2; weak D call: TRBD2 (5 bases). The V end was cut by 1 base, the J end by 7 bases, with 11 bases between. Germline values: CDR1 SGDLS, CDR2 YYNGEE. The CDR3 extends over 14 amino acids. The CDR3 sequence: CASSVLSAGGELFF. CDR3 DNA: TGTGCCAGCAGCGTACTATCGGCGGGCGGGGAGCTGTTTTTT.

This clonotype was seen only a few times. The V call is TRBV7-2, the J call TRBJ2-7; no firm D call. Germline V gene data show CDR1 as SGHTA and CDR2 as FQGNSA. V shed 2 bases and J shed 5 bases, with 10 bases lying between them. The CDR3 is 13 amino acids. CDR3 coding DNA: TGTGCCAGCAGCTTATGGGCAGGTAACGAGCAGTACGTC. The encoded protein is CASSLWAGNEQYV.

This clonotype appeared many times. The chain couples TRBV12-3 or TRBV12-4 to TRBJ1-2; D gene unclear. The CDR3 runs 11 residues. Trimming shortened V by 6 bases and J by 7 bases, and 9 bases separated the two germline ends. CDR3 loop: CASSPGGGYTF. The CDR3 DNA follows: TGTGCCAGCAGCCCGGGAGGTGGCTACACCTTC.

This clonotype appeared many times. The genes are TRBV9 and TRBJ1-5; TRBD1 might be the D (5 bases). The CDR3 runs 17 residues. Trimming shortened V by 0 bases and J by 2 bases, and 15 bases separated the two germline ends. Per germline, CDR1 SGDLS and CDR2 YYNGEE. CDR3 residues: CASSVEGEWTGNQPQHF. The DNA for the CDR3 is TGTGCCAGCAGCGTAGAAGGGGAGTGGACGGGCAATCAGCCCCAGCATTTT.

This clonotype turned up a few times. The chain carries TRBV7-2 and TRBJ2-3; TRBD1 matches at 10 bases. CDR3 length: 16 residues. The V gene end was trimmed by 4 bases and the J gene end by 6 bases; junction bases not matched to a gene: 10. The germline gives CDR1 SGHTA, CDR2 FQGNSA. The CDR3 DNA reads TGTGCCAGCAGCTCTTCCCGGGACAGGGGTCGTGATACGCAGTATTTT. This codes for CASSSSRDRGRDTQYF.

This clonotype was seen only a few times. The rearrangement uses TRBV12-3 or TRBV12-4 and TRBJ2-5; 15 bases are shared with TRBD2. The junction had 8 bases not matched to a gene; V was cut back by 5 bases and J by 7 bases. This CDR3 has 16 amino acids. The DNA of the CDR3 is TGTGCCAGCAGTGCCTCGGGACTAGCGGGGGGACGGACCCAGTACTTC. Translation: CASSASGLAGGRTQYF.

The chain is built from TRBV6-1 and TRBJ2-3; 12 nucleotides match TRBD2. Germline loops: CDR1 MNHNS, CDR2 SASEGT. The ends lost 1 base at V and 5 bases at J; junction bases unmatched: 7. The CDR3 spans 17 residues. DNA of the CDR3: TGTGCCAGCAGTGAAGAATGGCTAGCGGGGGGGCAAGATACGCAGTATTTT. Its protein product is CASSEEWLAGGQDTQYF.

This clonotype was counted a few times. This chain connects TRBV2 to TRBJ1-6, with D perhaps TRBD1 (5 bases). The CDR3 has 15 amino acids. The V and J ends lost 8 bases and 7 bases respectively, with 18 bases between them. Germline loops: CDR1 SNHLY, CDR2 FYNNEI. As DNA, the CDR3 is TGTGCCAGCTTCAAGGGGCAGGGAATGAATTCACCCCTCCACTTT. This codes for CASFKGQGMNSPLHF.

The chain employs TRBV27 and TRBJ1-2; TRBD1 is a possible D gene (6 bases). V was cut by 5 bases and J by 4 bases, with 17 bases left in between. The CDR3 is 15 amino acids. Germline CDR1 reads MNHEY; CDR2 reads SMNVEV (reference sequence). Here the CDR3 reads CASSLHRDVGYGYTF. Written as DNA, the CDR3 is TGTGCCAGCAGTCTACACAGGGACGTTGGCTATGGCTACACCTTC.